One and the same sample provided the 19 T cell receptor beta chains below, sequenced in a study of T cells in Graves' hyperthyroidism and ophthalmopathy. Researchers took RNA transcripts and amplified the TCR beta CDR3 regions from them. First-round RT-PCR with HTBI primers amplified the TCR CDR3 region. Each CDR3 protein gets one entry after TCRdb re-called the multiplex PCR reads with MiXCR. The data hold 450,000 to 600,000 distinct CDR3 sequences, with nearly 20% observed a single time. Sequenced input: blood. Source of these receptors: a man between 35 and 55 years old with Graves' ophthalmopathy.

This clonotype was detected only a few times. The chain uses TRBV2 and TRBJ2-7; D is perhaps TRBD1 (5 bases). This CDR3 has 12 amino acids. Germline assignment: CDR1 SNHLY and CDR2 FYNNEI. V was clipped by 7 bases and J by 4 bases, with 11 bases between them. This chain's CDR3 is CASTGQPYEQYF. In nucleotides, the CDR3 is TGTGCCAGCACCGGACAACCGTACGAGCAGTACTTC.

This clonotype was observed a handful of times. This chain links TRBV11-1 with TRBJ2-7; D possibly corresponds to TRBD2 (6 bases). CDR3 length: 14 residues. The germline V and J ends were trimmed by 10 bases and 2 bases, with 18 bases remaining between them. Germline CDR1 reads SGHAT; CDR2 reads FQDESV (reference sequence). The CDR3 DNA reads TGTGCCACCCAGGCCCGGGAGTTCCCCTACGAGCAGTACTTC. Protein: CATQAREFPYEQYF.

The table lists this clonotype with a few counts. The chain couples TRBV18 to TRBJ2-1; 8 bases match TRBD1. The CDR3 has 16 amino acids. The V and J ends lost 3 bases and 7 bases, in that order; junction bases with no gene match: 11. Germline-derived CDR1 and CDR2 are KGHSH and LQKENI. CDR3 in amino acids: CASSPRWDRRGNEQFF. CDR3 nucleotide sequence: TGTGCCAGCTCACCTCGCTGGGACAGGAGGGGGAATGAGCAGTTCTTC. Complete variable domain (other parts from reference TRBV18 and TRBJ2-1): NAGVMQNPRHLVRRRGQEARLRCSPMKGHSHVYWYRQLPEEGLKFMVYLQKENIIDESGMPKERFSAEFPKEGPSILRIQQVVRGDSAAYFCASSPRWDRRGNEQFFGPGTRLTVL.

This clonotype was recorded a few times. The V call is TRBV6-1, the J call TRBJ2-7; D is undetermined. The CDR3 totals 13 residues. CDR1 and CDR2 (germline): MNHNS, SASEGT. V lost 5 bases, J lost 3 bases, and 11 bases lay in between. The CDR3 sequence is CASSPLNDYEQYF. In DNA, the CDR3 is TGTGCCAGCAGTCCCCTGAATGACTACGAGCAGTACTTC.

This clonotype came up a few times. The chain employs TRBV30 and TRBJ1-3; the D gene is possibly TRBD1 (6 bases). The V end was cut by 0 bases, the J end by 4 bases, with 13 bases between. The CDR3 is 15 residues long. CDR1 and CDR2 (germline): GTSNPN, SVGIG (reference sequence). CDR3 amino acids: CAWSVIGGAGNTIYF. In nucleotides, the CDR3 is TGTGCCTGGAGTGTTATTGGGGGCGCGGGAAACACCATATATTTT.

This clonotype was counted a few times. CDR3 nucleotide sequence: TGTGCCAGCAGCTTAACTCTGGCTAGCGCAGATACGCAGTATTTT. Protein sequence: CASSLTLASADTQYF. The chain is built from TRBV7-3 and TRBJ2-3, with D possibly being TRBD2 (6 bases). CDR3 size: 15 residues. The V end was cut by 0 bases, the J end by 4 bases, with 11 bases between. The V gene's germline CDR1 is SGHTA and CDR2 FQGTGA.

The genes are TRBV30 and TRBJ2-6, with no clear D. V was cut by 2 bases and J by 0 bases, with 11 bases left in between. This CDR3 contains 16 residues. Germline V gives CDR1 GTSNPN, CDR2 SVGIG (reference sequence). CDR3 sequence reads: CAWSPLVFSGANVLTF. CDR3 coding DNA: TGTGCCTGGAGTCCCCTAGTTTTCTCTGGGGCCAACGTCCTGACTTTC.

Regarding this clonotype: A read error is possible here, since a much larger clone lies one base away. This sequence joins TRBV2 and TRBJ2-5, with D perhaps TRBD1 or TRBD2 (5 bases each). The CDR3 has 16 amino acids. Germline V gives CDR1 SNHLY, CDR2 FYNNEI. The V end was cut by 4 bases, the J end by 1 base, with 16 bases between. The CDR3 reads CASSAPSGRPQETQYF. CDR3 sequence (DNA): TGTGCCAGCAGTGCCCCCTCGGGGCGACCCCAAGAGACCCAGTACTTC.

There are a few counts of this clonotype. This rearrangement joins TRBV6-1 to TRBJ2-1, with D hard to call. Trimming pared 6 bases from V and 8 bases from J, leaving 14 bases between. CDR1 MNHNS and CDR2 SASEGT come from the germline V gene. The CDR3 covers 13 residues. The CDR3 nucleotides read TGTGCCAGCAGACCCTCCATTAGGTATGAGCAGTTCTTC. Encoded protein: CASRPSIRYEQFF.

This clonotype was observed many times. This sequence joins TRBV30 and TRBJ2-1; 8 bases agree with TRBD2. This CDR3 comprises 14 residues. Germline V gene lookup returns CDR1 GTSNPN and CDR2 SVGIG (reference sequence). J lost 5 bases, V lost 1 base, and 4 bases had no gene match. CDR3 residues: CAWSDGGADNEQFF. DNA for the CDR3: TGTGCCTGGAGTGACGGGGGGGCCGACAATGAGCAGTTCTTC.

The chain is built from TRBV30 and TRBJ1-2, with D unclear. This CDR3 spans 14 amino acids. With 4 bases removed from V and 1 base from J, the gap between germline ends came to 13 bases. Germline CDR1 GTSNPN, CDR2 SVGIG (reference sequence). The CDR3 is CAWIRSDNNYGYTF. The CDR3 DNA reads TGTGCCTGGATTAGGTCAGACAATAACTATGGCTACACCTTC. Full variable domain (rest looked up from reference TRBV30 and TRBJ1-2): SQTIHQWPATLVQPVGSPLSLECTVEGTSNPNLYWYRQAAGRGLQLLFYSVGIGQISSEVPQNLSASRPQDRQFILSSKKLLLSDSGFYLCAWIRSDNNYGYTFGSGTRLTVV.

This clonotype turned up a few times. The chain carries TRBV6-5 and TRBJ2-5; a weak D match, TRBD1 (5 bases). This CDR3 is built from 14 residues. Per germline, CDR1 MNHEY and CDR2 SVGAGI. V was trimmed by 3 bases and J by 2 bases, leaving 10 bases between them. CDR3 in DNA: TGTGCCAGCAGTTATCTCCGACAGCAAGAGACCCAGTACTTC. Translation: CASSYLRQQETQYF.

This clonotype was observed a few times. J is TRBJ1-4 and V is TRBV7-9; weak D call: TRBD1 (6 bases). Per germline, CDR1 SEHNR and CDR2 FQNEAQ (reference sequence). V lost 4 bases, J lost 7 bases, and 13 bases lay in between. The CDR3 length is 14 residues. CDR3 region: CASSSQGGGEKLFF. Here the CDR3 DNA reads TGTGCCAGCAGCTCACAGGGAGGCGGTGAAAAACTGTTTTTT.

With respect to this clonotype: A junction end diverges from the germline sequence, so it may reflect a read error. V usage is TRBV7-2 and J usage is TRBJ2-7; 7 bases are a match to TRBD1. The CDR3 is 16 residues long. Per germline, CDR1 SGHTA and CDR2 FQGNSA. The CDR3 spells CASSPLGQSSSYGQYF. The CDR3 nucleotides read TGTGCCAGCAGCCCACTGGGACAGTCGAGCTCCTACGGGCAGTACTTC. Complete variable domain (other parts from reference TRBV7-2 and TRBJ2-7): GAGVSQSPSNKVTEKGKDVELRCDPISGHTALYWYRQSLGQGLEFLIYFQGNSAPDKSGLPSDRFSAERTGGSVSTLTIQRTQQEDSAVYLCASSPLGQSSSYGQYFGPGTRLTVT.

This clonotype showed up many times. This CDR3 reads CASSPIAGGQSDTQYF. The CDR3 DNA is TGTGCCAGCAGCCCGATAGCGGGGGGGCAATCAGATACGCAGTATTTT. The genes are TRBV11-2 and TRBJ2-3, with 11 bases aligning to TRBD2. This CDR3 comprises 16 residues. The germline V gene has CDR1 SGHAT and CDR2 FQNNGV. V gave up 5 bases and J gave up 4 bases; unmatched junction bases: 8.

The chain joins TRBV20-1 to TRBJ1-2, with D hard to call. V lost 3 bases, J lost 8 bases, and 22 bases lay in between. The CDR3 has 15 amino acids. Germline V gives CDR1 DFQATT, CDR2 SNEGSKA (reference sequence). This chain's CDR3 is CSARFAKEAAQGYTF. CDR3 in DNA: TGCAGTGCTAGGTTCGCCAAGGAGGCAGCACAGGGCTACACCTTC.

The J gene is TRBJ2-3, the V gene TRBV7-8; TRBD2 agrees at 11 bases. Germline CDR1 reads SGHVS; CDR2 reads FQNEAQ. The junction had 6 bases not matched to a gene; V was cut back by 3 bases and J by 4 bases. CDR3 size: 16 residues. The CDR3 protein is CASSFLTSGTADTQYF. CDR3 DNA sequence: TGTGCCAGCAGCTTCCTGACTAGCGGGACGGCAGATACGCAGTATTTT.

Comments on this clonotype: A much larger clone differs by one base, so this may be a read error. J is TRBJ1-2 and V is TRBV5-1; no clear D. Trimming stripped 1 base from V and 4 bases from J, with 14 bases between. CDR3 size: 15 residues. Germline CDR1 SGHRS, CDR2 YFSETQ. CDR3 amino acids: CASSLTDLGGYGYTF. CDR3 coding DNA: TGCGCCAGCAGCTTGACAGATCTGGGAGGCTATGGCTACACCTTC.

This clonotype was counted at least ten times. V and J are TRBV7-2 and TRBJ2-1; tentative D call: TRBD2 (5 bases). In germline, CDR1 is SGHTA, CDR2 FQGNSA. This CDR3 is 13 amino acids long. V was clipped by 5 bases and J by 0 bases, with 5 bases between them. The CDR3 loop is CASSRGSYNEQFF. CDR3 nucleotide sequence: TGTGCCAGCAGCCGGGGCTCCTACAATGAGCAGTTCTTC.